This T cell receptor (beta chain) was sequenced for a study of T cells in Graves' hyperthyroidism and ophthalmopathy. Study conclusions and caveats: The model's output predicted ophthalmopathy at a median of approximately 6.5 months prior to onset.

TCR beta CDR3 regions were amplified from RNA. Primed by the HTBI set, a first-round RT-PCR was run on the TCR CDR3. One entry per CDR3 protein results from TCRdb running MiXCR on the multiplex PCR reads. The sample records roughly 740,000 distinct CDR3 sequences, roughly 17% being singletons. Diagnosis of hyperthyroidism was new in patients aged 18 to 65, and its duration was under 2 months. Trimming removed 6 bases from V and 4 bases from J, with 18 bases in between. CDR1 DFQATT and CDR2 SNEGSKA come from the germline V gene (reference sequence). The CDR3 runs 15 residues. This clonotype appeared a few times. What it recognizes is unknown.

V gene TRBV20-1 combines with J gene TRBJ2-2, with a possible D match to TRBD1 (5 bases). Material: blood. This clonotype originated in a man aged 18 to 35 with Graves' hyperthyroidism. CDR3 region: CSAAPTLTGTGELFF. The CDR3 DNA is TGCAGTGCCGCCCCGACCCTTACAGGCACCGGGGAGCTGTTTTTT.